Following are 28 T cell receptor beta chains from one sample sequenced in a study of blood T cell repertoires in COVID-19. Data came from immunoSEQ multiplex PCR; TCRdb stores just in-frame clones and leaves some out. The data show about 140,000 clones, over 80% seen once. Sequenced: PBMCs or T cells enriched from blood (not recorded which). The receptors stem from a woman aged 40 to 50 who had recovered from COVID-19.

This clone came up a few times. This chain connects TRBV6-1 to TRBJ2-3; D possibly corresponds to TRBD2 (5 bases). The CDR3 covers 15 residues. Germline CDR1 and CDR2: MNHNS and SASEGT. V gave up 1 base and J gave up 4 bases, with 12 bases separating them. The CDR3 reads CASSEGGSGADTQYF. Written as DNA, the CDR3 is TGTGCCAGCAGTGAAGGTGGGAGCGGCGCAGATACGCAGTATTTT.

The CDR3 spells CASRAGVDFPDSPLHF. CDR3 bases: TGTGCCAGCAGGGCAGGGGTAGACTTTCCCGATTCACCCCTCCACTTT. The chain combines TRBV27 with TRBJ1-6; tentatively, D is TRBD1 (6 bases). Germline V lookup: CDR1 MNHEY, CDR2 SMNVEV (reference sequence). Trimming left V 6 bases short and J 8 bases short, with 20 bases between. This CDR3 comprises 16 residues.

This clone was detected only a few times. This chain uses TRBV9 with TRBJ2-3, with TRBD1 matching 8 bases. V shed 4 bases, J shed 4 bases, and the junction held 14 bases outside the gene matches. The CDR3 runs 17 residues. The germline gives CDR1 SGDLS, CDR2 YYNGEE. The CDR3: CASSPTTGARMADTQYF. The CDR3 DNA is TGTGCCAGCAGCCCCACGACAGGGGCCAGGATGGCAGATACGCAGTATTTT.

The chain links TRBV21-1 to TRBJ2-6; the D segment call TRBD2 is taken from the table without a DNA check. TRBV21-1 is tagged as a pseudogene. This CDR3 has 22 amino acids. The CDR3 reads CASSQRIRRKVFFSSGANVLTF. Here the CDR3 DNA reads TGTGCCAGCAGCCAAAGAATAAGGAGAAAAGTATTCTTTAGCTCTGGGGCCAACGTCCTGACTTTC.

This clone was recorded only once. This chain joins TRBV9 and TRBJ2-1; 10 bases line up with TRBD2. Germline V lookup: CDR1 SGDLS, CDR2 YYNGEE. The CDR3 length is 18 residues. J gave up 6 bases and V 0 bases, and 12 bases lay outside the gene matches. This chain's CDR3 is CASSVVGRQGLAANEQFF. The DNA for the CDR3 is TGTGCCAGCAGCGTAGTGGGGAGGCAAGGACTAGCGGCCAATGAGCAGTTCTTC.

The rearrangement joins TRBV5-6 to TRBJ2-7; D not resolved. CDR1 SGHDT and CDR2 YYEEEE come from the germline V gene. Trimming shortened V by 4 bases and J by 3 bases, and 11 bases separated the two germline ends. CDR3 size: 13 residues. The CDR3 reads CASSLGRYYEQYF. The CDR3 bases are TGTGCCAGCAGCCTCGGTCGGTACTACGAGCAGTACTTC.

This chain joins TRBV2 and TRBJ2-3, with D tentatively TRBD2 (5 bases). The CDR3 totals 13 residues. Germline V lookup: CDR1 SNHLY, CDR2 FYNNEI. The ends were cut back, 5 bases at V and 3 bases at J, with 9 bases in the middle. The CDR3 DNA is TGTGCCAGCAGTACACTAGTAACAGATACGCAGTATTTT. The encoded protein is CASSTLVTDTQYF.

The gene calls are TRBV6-5 and TRBJ2-1; 7 bases agree with TRBD2. Trimming removed 0 bases from V and 1 base from J; junction bases left unmatched: 3. From germline, CDR1 is MNHEY and CDR2 SVGAGI. The CDR3 totals 16 residues. The CDR3 DNA reads as TGTGCCAGCAGTTACTCCCTTAGCGGGTCCTACAATGAGCAGTTCTTC. Protein sequence: CASSYSLSGSYNEQFF.

The chain has TRBV30 and TRBJ2-3; 7 bases fit TRBD1. J was trimmed by 2 bases and V by 8 bases; bases with no gene match: 10. CDR3 length equals 14 residues. Germline V gene data show CDR1 as GTSNPN and CDR2 as SVGIG (reference sequence). CDR3 coding DNA: TGTGCCGCCGGTTCGGGACAGATCACAGATACGCAGTATTTT. Its protein is CAAGSGQITDTQYF.

The chain has TRBV10-3 and TRBJ1-2; the match to TRBD1 covers 8 bases. The V gene end was trimmed by 4 bases and the J gene end by 6 bases; junction bases not matched to a gene: 10. CDR1 ENHRY and CDR2 SYGVKD come from the germline V gene. CDR3 length equals 15 residues. As DNA, the CDR3 is TGTGCCATCAGTGGTTCCAACCAGGGGGCGAATGGCTACACCTTC. Protein sequence: CAISGSNQGANGYTF.

The chain uses TRBV5-4 and TRBJ1-4, with D perhaps matching TRBD1 (5 bases). This CDR3 has 16 residues. The V end was cut by 5 bases, the J end by 3 bases, with 17 bases between. CDR1 and CDR2 (germline): SGHNT, YYREEE (reference sequence). The CDR3 loop reads CASRSGDGGSNEKLFF. CDR3 sequence (DNA): TGTGCCAGCAGATCAGGAGACGGGGGATCTAATGAAAAACTGTTTTTT.

The chain uses TRBV7-9 and TRBJ2-7; D is uncertain. Germline lookup yields CDR1 SEHNR and CDR2 FQNEAQ (reference sequence). Trimming shortened V by 4 bases and J by 0 bases, and 10 bases separated the two germline ends. The CDR3 covers 14 residues. The DNA of the CDR3 is TGTGCCAGCAGCTCTACTCCAAGCTCCTACGAGCAGTACTTC. It codes for CASSSTPSSYEQYF.

The chain is built from TRBV7-8 and TRBJ1-2; maybe TRBD1 (5 bases). Trimming took off 1 base at V and 6 bases at J, with 9 bases between the two ends. CDR3 length: 13 amino acids. The germline V gene has CDR1 SGHVS and CDR2 FQNEAQ. The CDR3 DNA follows: TGTGCCAGCAGCTTAGGGCAGGGCGATGGCTACACCTTC. This codes for CASSLGQGDGYTF.

This clone has only one observation. The J gene is TRBJ2-3, the V gene TRBV7-9, with a possible D match to TRBD1 (5 bases). V was pared by 3 bases and J by 4 bases, with 11 bases between. The CDR3 length is 14 residues. Germline loops: CDR1 SEHNR, CDR2 FQNEAQ (reference sequence). The CDR3, as DNA: TGTGCCAGCAGCTTGACCGGCAGGGCAGATACGCAGTATTTT. This translates into CASSLTGRADTQYF. Together with reference TRBV7-9 and TRBJ2-3, the CDR3 gives the full variable domain: DTGVSQNPRHKITKRGQNVTFRCDPISEHNRLYWYRQTLGQGPEFLTYFQNEAQLEKSRLLSDRFSAERPKGSFSTLEIQRTEQGDSAMYLCASSLTGRADTQYFGPGTRLTVL.

The chain employs TRBV10-2 and TRBJ2-3, with 9 bases lining up with TRBD2. V shed 6 bases, J shed 1 base, and the junction held 8 bases outside the gene matches. Germline assignment: CDR1 WSHSY and CDR2 SAAADI. This CDR3 contains 16 residues. The CDR3 reads CASRGSRGGGTDTQYF. CDR3 in DNA: TGCGCCAGCAGAGGCTCGCGGGGGGGCGGCACAGATACGCAGTATTTT.

The CDR3 nucleotides are TGTGCCACCTCAACCGGGACAGGTGAAAAACTGTTTTTT. Residues: CATSTGTGEKLFF. The chain carries TRBV12-3 or TRBV12-4 and TRBJ1-4, with 8 nucleotides matching TRBD1. This CDR3 contains 13 residues. With V trimmed by 10 bases and J by 7 bases, 8 bases remained unmatched.

The chain combines TRBV19 with TRBJ1-4; D uncertain. The length of the CDR3 is 15 residues. V was cut by 7 bases and J by 5 bases, with 17 bases left in between. From germline, CDR1 is LNHDA and CDR2 SQIVND (reference sequence). The CDR3 loop is CASKGLSGLNEKLFF. CDR3 nucleotide sequence: TGTGCCAGTAAAGGACTCTCGGGCCTCAATGAAAAACTGTTTTTT.

The chain carries TRBV3-1 (or the pseudogene TRBV3-2) and TRBJ1-1, with a possible D match to TRBD1 (6 bases). The V and J ends lost 1 base and 7 bases respectively, with 13 bases between them. The CDR3 loop spans 14 amino acids. CDR1 LGHDT and CDR2 YNNKEL come from the germline V gene (reference sequence). In nucleotides, the CDR3 is TGTGCCAGCAGCCAAGTCGGGGGGCCAGTTGAAGCTTTCTTT. Protein sequence: CASSQVGGPVEAFF.

The genes are TRBV2 and TRBJ1-3; D gene ambiguous. Per the germline V gene, CDR1 is SNHLY and CDR2 is FYNNEI. The CDR3 contains 14 residues. V was shortened by 1 base and J by 2 bases, with 6 bases between the two germline ends. The CDR3 reads CASSEGGPGNTIYF. The CDR3 DNA sequence: TGTGCCAGCAGTGAAGGTGGCCCTGGAAACACCATATATTTT.

V is TRBV4-2 and J is TRBJ2-1, with TRBD2 as a possible D gene (6 bases). Germline V gene lookup returns CDR1 LGHNA and CDR2 YNFKEQ. V lost 1 base, J lost 9 bases, and 10 bases lay in between. This CDR3 comprises 13 residues. CDR3 region: CASSQAGAGEQFF. The CDR3 nucleotides read TGTGCCAGCAGCCAAGCGGGAGCGGGTGAGCAGTTCTTC.

The chain uses TRBV21-1 and TRBJ2-7; the table's D call of TRBD2 was not tested on the DNA. TRBV21-1 is a pseudogene. The CDR3 totals 14 residues. The CDR3 DNA follows: TGTGCCAGCATCCGGACTAGCGGCACCTACGAGCAGTACTTC. As protein: CASIRTSGTYEQYF.

The V call is TRBV5-4, the J call TRBJ2-3, with D maybe TRBD1 (5 bases). The CDR3 is made up of 11 amino acids. Germline loops: CDR1 SGHNT, CDR2 YYREEE (reference sequence). Trimming took off 0 bases at V and 14 bases at J, with 10 bases between the two ends. CDR3 DNA: TGTGCCAGCAGCTTGGGGGGCCGCTGGTATTTT. Amino acid sequence: CASSLGGRWYF.

The V and J genes are TRBV9 and TRBJ2-1; TRBD2 matches 11 bases. CDR3 length: 19 amino acids. Germline V CDR1 and CDR2: SGDLS, YYNGEE. V dropped 2 bases and J dropped 3; count of bases not matched to a gene: 13. The CDR3 loop is CASSVRASGRPRVYNEQFF. CDR3 nucleotide sequence: TGTGCCAGCAGCGTCCGTGCTAGCGGGAGGCCGAGGGTCTACAATGAGCAGTTCTTC.

This chain joins TRBV18 and TRBJ2-7, with no clear D. There are 14 residues in the CDR3. Germline CDR1 reads KGHSH; CDR2 reads LQKENI. The V end was cut by 0 bases, the J end by 4 bases, with 10 bases between. The CDR3 DNA reads TGTGCCAGCTCACCACCGTCGACGGGTTACGAGCAGTACTTC. Encoded protein: CASSPPSTGYEQYF. Full variable domain (rest looked up from reference TRBV18 and TRBJ2-7): NAGVMQNPRHLVRRRGQEARLRCSPMKGHSHVYWYRQLPEEGLKFMVYLQKENIIDESGMPKERFSAEFPKEGPSILRIQQVVRGDSAAYFCASSPPSTGYEQYFGPGTRLTVT.

This clone was counted a single time. The V and J genes are TRBV5-1 and TRBJ1-4; TRBD1 aligns across 7 bases. Germline assignment: CDR1 SGHRS and CDR2 YFSETQ. The CDR3 consists of 13 residues. V trimming: 4 bases; J trimming: 5 bases; junction bases outside the gene matches: 2. For the CDR3, the DNA is TGCGCCAGCAGCGGGACAGACAATGAAAAACTGTTTTTT. The encoded protein is CASSGTDNEKLFF.

The chain combines TRBV11-1 with TRBJ1-6; D call uncertain. Between the trimmed V and J ends, which lost 2 bases and 6 bases, there was a span of 11 bases. The CDR3 runs to 15 residues. The germline V gene encodes CDR1 SGHAT and CDR2 FQDESV (reference sequence). DNA of the CDR3: TGTGCCAGCAGCTTAAGTACAGAAAGTAATTCACCCCTCCACTTT. Translation: CASSLSTESNSPLHF. Full variable domain (missing parts from reference TRBV11-1 and TRBJ1-6): EAEVAQSPRYKITEKSQAVAFWCDPISGHATLYWYRQILGQGPELLVQFQDESVVDDSQLPKDRFSAERLKGVDSTLKIQPAELGDSAMYLCASSLSTESNSPLHFGNGTRLTVT.

This chain links TRBV4-1 with TRBJ1-2; D gene unclear. The CDR3 is 14 amino acids. CDR1 and CDR2 (germline): MGHRA, YSYEKL. The V gene lost 1 base and the J gene lost 2 bases, with 8 bases spanning the gap. The CDR3 is CASSQGATNYGYTF. In DNA, the CDR3 is TGCGCCAGCAGCCAAGGTGCGACAAACTATGGCTACACCTTC.

This clone was seen a handful of times. The chain has TRBV7-9 and TRBJ2-3; tentatively, D is TRBD2 (6 bases). The CDR3 is made up of 13 amino acids. The germline V gene encodes CDR1 SEHNR and CDR2 FQNEAQ (reference sequence). V lost 8 bases, J lost 8 bases, and 17 bases lay in between. The CDR3 nucleotides are TGTGCCAGCTCACCGGGGGACCCTGGTACGCAGTATTTT. Translated: CASSPGDPGTQYF. Supplemented by reference TRBV7-9 and TRBJ2-3, the full variable domain reads DTGVSQNPRHKITKRGQNVTFRCDPISEHNRLYWYRQTLGQGPEFLTYFQNEAQLEKSRLLSDRFSAERPKGSFSTLEIQRTEQGDSAMYLCASSPGDPGTQYFGPGTRLTVL.